The T cell receptor (beta chain) described here comes from a study of cytomegalovirus exposure and HLA in healthy donors. Study-level points and caveats: What a later analysis reportedly showed was that an Asian-associated ancestry cluster had fewer N-insertions than the roughly 670-donor mean. The authors later linked a missense DCLRE1C variant to TCR beta V- and J-gene trimming. It was only CMV serostatus that was available as immune exposure information.

This clone was counted between two and nine times. Its antigen is still unknown. This CDR3 is 15 amino acids long. Trimming removed 0 bases from V and 1 base from J, with 7 bases in between. Looked up from germline, CDR1 is MNHEY and CDR2 is SVGAGI. It was with 60 Vbeta and 13 Jbeta primers that the PCR ran. Here immunoSEQ multiplex PCR was the method, and the copy in TCRdb shows in-frame clones only, minus some. The sample has over 150,000 clones; about 80% are singletons. The source material was PBMCs. The sequence was collected from a woman aged 60-70 years in good health and CMV-seropositive. V is TRBV6-5 and J is TRBJ1-5, with D maybe TRBD1 (5 bases). The DNA of the CDR3 is TGTGCCAGCAGTTACTCGCGGGGGAGCAATCAGCCCCAGCATTTT. Protein sequence: CASSYSRGSNQPQHF.